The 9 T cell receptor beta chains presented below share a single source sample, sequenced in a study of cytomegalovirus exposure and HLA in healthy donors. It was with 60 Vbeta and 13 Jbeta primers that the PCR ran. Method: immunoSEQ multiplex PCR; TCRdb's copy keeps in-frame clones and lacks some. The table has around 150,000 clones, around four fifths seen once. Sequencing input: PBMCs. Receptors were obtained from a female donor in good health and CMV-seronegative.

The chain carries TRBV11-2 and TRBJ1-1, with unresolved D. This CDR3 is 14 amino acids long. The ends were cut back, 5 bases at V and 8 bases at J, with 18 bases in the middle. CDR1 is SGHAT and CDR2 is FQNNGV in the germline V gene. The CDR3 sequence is CASSPERREVEAFF. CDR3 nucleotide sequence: TGTGCCAGCAGCCCAGAACGTCGGGAGGTGGAAGCTTTCTTT.

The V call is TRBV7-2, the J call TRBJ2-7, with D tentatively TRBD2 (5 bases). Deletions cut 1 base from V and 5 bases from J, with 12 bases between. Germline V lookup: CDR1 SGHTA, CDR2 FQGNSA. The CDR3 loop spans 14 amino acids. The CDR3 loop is CASSLGGLGDEQYF. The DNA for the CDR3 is TGTGCCAGCAGCTTAGGCGGGCTTGGGGACGAGCAGTACTTC.

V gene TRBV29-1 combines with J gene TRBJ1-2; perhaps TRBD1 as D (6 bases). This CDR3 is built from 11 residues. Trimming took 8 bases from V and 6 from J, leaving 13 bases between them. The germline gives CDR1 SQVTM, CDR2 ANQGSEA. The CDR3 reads CSTIQGHGYTF. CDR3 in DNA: TGCAGCACCATACAGGGTCATGGCTACACCTTC.

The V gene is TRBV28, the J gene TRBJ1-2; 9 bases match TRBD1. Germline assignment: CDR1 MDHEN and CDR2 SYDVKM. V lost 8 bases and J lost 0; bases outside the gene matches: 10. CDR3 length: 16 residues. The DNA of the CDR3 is TGTGCCAGCGGCTCGGGACAGGGTGTTACTAACTATGGCTACACCTTC. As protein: CASGSGQGVTNYGYTF.

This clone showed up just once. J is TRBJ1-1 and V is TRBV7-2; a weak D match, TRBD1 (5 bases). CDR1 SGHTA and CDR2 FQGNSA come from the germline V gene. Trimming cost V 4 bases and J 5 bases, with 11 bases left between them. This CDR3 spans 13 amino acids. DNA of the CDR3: TGTGCCAGCAGCTCCGGGGGAGGGACTGAAGCTTTCTTT. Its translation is CASSSGGGTEAFF.

CDR3 loop: CAVTSGGNTGELFF. CDR3 bases: TGTGCCGTGACTAGCGGGGGTAACACCGGGGAGCTGTTTTTT. The rearrangement links TRBV7-9 to TRBJ2-2; 12 nucleotides line up with TRBD2. The CDR3 is 14 residues long. Germline CDR1 is SEHNR and CDR2 is FQNEAQ (reference sequence). Trimming cost V 11 bases and J 2 bases; bases outside gene matches: 3.

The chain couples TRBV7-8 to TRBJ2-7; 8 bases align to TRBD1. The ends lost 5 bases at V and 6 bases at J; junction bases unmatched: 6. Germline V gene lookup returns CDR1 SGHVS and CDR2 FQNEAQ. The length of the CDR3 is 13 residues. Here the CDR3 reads CASSPRTGTEQYF. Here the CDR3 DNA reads TGTGCCAGCAGCCCCAGGACAGGGACCGAGCAGTACTTC.

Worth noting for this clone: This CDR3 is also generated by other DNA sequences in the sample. CDR3 DNA: TGTGCCAGCAGCTTCAGCGGGGGGGGCACAGATACGCAGTATTTT. It translates to CASSFSGGGTDTQYF. This rearrangement joins TRBV7-2 to TRBJ2-3; the match to TRBD2 covers 10 bases. V trimming: 3 bases; J trimming: 1 base; junction bases outside the gene matches: 1. The CDR3 is 15 residues long. In germline, CDR1 is SGHTA, CDR2 FQGNSA.

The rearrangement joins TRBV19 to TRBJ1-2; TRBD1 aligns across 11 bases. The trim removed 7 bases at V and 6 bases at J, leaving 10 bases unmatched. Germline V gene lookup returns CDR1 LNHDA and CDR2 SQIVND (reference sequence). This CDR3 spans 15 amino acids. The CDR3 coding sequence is TGTGCCAGTACCTTCACCGGACAGGGGGCCAATGGCTACACCTTC. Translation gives CASTFTGQGANGYTF.